Only a few counts were recorded for the clone carrying this TCR beta chain. Its antigen is not identified. MiXCR was run by TCRdb on the 5' RACE reads, yielding one entry per CDR3 protein. The sample has hundreds of thousands of distinct CDR3 sequences; more than 9% are singletons. This sample is drawn from a study of T cells after yellow fever vaccination. Study-wide context: Those fractions that held only low numbers of cells were prepared using the SMART-Seq v4 Ultra Low Input RNA kit. Study results and caveats: Reappearance after the booster was seen for most primary-vaccination clones, at 95% to 96% CD4 and around 90% CD8.

This CDR3 has 14 residues. V lost 6 bases, J lost 7 bases, and 16 bases lay in between. The TCR was taken from a young man who received the YFV17D yellow fever vaccine. The sequencing here drew on PBMCs, taken on the day of the first yellow fever vaccination. The chain is built from TRBV12-3 or TRBV12-4 and TRBJ2-1; weak D call: TRBD1 (5 bases). The CDR3 sequence is CASSRDRSKNEQFF. The DNA for the CDR3 is TGTGCCAGCAGCAGAGACAGATCGAAAAATGAGCAGTTCTTC.